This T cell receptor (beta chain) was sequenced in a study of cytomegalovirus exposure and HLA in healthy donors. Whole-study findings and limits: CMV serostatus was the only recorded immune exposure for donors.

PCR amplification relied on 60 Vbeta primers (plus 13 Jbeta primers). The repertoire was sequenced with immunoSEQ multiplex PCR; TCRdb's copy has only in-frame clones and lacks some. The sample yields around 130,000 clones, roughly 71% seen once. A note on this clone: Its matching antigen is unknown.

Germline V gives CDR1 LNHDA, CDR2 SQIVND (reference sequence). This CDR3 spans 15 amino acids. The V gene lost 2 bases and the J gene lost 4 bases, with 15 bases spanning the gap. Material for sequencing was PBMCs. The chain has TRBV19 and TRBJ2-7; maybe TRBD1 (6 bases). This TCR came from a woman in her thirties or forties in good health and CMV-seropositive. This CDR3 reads CASSILGATDYEQYF. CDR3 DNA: TGTGCCAGTAGTATATTGGGGGCGACGGATTACGAGCAGTACTTC.